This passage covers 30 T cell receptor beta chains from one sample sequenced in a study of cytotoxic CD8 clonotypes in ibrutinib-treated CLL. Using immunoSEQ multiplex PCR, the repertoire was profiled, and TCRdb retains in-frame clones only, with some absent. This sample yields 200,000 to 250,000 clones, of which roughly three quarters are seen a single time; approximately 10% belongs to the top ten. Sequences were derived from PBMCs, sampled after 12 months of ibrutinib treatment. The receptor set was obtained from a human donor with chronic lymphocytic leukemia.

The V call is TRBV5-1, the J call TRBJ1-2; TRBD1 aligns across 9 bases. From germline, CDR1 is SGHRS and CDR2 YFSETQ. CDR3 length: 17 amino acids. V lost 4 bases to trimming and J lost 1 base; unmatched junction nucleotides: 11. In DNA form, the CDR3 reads TGCGCCAGCAGCCACAGAAGTCGGACAGGGGTTAACTATGGCTACACCTTC. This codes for CASSHRSRTGVNYGYTF. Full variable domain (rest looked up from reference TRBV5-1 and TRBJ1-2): KAGVTQTPRYLIKTRGQQVTLSCSPISGHRSVSWYQQTPGQGLQFLFEYFSETQRNKGNFPGRFSGRQFSNSRSEMNVSTLELGDSALYLCASSHRSRTGVNYGYTFGSGTRLTVV.

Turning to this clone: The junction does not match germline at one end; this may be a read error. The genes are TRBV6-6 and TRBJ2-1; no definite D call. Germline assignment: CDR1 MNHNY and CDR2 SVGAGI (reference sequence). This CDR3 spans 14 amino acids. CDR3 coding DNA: TGTGCCAGCAGTTATAAAGCTGGGTACAGTGAGCAGTTCTTC. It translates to CASSYKAGYSEQFF.

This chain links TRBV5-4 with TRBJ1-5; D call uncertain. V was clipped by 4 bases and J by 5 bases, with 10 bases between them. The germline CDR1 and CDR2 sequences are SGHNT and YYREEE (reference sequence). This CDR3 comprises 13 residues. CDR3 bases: TGTGCCAGCAGCGGAGGCCCCGATCAGCCCCAGCATTTT. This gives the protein CASSGGPDQPQHF.

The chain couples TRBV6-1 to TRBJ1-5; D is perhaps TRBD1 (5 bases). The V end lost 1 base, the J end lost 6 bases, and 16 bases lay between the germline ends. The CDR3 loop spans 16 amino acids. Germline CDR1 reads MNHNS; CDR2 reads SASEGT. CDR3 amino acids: CASSEEGLGVGQPQHF. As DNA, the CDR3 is TGTGCCAGCAGTGAAGAGGGTTTAGGGGTAGGTCAGCCCCAGCATTTT.

The CDR3 spells CDSYEQYF. The CDR3 DNA follows: TGTGACTCCTACGAGCAGTACTTC. V is TRBV2 and J is TRBJ2-7; no firm D call. Germline CDR1 SNHLY, CDR2 FYNNEI. CDR3 size: 8 residues.

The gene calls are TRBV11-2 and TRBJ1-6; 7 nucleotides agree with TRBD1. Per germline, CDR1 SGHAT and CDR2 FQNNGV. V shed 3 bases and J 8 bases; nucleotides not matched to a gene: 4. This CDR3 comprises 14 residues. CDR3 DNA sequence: TGTGCCAGCAGCTTCCCTACAGGGGATTCACCCCTCCACTTT. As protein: CASSFPTGDSPLHF. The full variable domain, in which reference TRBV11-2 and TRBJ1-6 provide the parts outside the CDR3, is EAGVAQSPRYKIIEKRQSVAFWCNPISGHATLYWYQQILGQGPKLLIQFQNNGVVDDSQLPKDRFSAERLKGVDSTLKIQPAKLEDSAVYLCASSFPTGDSPLHFGNGTRLTVT.

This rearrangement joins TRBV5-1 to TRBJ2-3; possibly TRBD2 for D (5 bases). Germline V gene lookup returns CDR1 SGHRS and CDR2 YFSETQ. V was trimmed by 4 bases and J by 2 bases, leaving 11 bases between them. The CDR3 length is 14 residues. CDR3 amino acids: CASSPQDFTDTQYF. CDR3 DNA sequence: TGCGCCAGCAGCCCCCAGGACTTCACAGATACGCAGTATTTT.

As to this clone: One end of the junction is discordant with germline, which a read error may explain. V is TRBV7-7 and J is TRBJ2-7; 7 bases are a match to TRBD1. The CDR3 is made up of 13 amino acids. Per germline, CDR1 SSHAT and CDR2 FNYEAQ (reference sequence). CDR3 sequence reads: CASSRQGSYEQYF. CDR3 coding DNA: TGTGCTAGCAGCCGACAGGGCTCCTACGAGCAGTACTTC.

The CDR3 bases are TGTGCCAGCAGCTTAAATGGCGGGGGGGCCCAAGAGACCCAGTACTTC. Its protein is CASSLNGGGAQETQYF. This sequence joins TRBV7-3 and TRBJ2-5; TRBD2 aligns across 9 bases. Per germline, CDR1 SGHTA and CDR2 FQGTGA. Trimming cost V 1 base and J 1 base; bases outside gene matches: 4. The CDR3 contains 16 residues.

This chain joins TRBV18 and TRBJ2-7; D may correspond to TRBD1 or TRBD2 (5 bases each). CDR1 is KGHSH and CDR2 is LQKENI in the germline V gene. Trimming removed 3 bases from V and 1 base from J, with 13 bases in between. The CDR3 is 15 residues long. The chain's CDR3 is CASSPRQGPSYEQYF. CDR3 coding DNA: TGTGCCAGCTCACCCAGGCAGGGACCTTCCTACGAGCAGTACTTC.

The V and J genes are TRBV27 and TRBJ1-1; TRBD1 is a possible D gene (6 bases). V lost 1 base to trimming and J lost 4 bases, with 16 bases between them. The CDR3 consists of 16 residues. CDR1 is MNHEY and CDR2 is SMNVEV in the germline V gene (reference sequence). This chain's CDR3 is CASSLWDGGGGTEAFF. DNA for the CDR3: TGTGCCAGCAGTTTATGGGATGGAGGGGGTGGCACTGAAGCTTTCTTT.

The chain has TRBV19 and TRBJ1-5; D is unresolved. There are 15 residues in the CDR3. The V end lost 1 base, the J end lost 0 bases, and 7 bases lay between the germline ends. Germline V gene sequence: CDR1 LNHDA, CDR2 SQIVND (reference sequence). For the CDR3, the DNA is TGTGCCAGTAGTATAGGGACCATTAGCAATCAGCCCCAGCATTTT. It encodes CASSIGTISNQPQHF.

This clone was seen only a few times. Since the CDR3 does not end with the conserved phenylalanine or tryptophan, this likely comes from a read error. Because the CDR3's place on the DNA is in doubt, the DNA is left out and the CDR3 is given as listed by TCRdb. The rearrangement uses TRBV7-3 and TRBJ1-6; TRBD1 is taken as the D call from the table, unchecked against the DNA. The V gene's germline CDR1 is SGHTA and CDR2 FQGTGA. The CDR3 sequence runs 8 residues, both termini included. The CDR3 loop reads CASTRGMY.

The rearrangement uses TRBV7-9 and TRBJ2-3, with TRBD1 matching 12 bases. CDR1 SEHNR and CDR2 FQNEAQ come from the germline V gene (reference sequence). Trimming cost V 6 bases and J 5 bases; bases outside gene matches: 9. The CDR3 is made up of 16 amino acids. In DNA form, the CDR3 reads TGTGCCAGCAGGACATCTCGGGACAGGGGGCAAGATACGCAGTATTTT. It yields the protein CASRTSRDRGQDTQYF.

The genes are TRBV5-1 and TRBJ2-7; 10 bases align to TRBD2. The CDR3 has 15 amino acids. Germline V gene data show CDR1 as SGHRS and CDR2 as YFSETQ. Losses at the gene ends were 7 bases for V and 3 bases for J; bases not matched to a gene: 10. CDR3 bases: TGCGCCAGCTCCCTAGCTAGCGGGAGTATCTACGAGCAGTACTTC. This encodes CASSLASGSIYEQYF.

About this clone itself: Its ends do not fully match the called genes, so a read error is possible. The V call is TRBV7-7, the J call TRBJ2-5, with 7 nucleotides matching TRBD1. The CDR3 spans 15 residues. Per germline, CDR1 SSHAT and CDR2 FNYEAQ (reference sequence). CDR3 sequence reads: CASSLARGQQETQYF. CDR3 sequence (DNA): TGTGCTAGCAGCTTAGCGAGGGGGCAGCAAGAGACCCAGTACTTC.

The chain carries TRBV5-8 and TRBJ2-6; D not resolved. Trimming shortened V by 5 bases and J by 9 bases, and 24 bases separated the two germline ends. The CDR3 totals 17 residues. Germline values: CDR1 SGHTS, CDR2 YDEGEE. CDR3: CASRPFHPHKSGNVLTF. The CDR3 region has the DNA TGTGCCAGCAGGCCGTTTCATCCACACAAGTCGGGCAACGTCCTGACTTTC.

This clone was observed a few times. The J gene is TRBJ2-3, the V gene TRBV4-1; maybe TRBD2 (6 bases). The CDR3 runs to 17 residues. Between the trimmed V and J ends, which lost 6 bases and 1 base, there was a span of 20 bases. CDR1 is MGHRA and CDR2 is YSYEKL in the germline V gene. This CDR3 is CASSHQVLAAGTDTQYF. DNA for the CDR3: TGCGCCAGCAGTCACCAAGTTTTAGCGGCTGGCACAGATACGCAGTATTTT.

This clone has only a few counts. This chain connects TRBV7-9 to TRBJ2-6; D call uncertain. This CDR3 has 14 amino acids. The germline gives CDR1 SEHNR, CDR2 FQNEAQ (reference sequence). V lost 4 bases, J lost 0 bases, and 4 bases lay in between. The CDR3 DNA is TGTGCCAGCAGCTCGGTCTCTGGGGCCAACGTCCTGACTTTC. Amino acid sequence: CASSSVSGANVLTF.

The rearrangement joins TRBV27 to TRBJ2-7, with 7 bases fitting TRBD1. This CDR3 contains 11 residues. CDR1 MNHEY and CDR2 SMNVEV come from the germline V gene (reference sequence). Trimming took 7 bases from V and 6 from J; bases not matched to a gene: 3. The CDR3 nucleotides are TGTGCCAGCACCGAGGGGGCCGAGCAGTACTTC. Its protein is CASTEGAEQYF.

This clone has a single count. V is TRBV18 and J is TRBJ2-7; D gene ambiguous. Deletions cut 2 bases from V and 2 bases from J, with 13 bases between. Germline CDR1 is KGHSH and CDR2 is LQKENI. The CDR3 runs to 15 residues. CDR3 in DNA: TGTGCCAGCTCACCAAGGAATGCTAGAGCCTACGAGCAGTACTTC. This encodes CASSPRNARAYEQYF.

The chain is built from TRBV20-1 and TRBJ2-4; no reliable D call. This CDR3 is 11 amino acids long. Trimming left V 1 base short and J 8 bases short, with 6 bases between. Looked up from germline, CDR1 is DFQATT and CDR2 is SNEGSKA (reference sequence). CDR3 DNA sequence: TGCAGTGCTAGAGCCGGTGACATTCAGTACTTC. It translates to CSARAGDIQYF.

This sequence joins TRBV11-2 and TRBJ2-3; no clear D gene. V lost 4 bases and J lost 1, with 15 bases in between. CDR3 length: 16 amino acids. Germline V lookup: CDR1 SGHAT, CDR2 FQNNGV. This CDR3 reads CASSSLWVEGTDTQYF. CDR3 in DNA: TGTGCCAGCAGCTCACTGTGGGTAGAGGGCACAGATACGCAGTATTTT.

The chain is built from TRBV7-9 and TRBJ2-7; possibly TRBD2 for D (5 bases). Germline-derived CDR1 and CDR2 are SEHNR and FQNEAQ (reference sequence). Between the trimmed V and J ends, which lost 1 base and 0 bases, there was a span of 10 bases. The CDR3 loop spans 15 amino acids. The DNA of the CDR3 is TGTGCCAGCAGCTTAGTGTGGGCGGGCTCCTACGAGCAGTACTTC. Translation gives CASSLVWAGSYEQYF.

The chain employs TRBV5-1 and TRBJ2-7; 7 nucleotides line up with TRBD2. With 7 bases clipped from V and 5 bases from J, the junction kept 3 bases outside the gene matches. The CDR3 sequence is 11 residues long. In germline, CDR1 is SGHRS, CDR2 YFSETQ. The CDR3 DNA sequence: TGCGCCAGCCCAGCGGGGAACGAGCAGTACTTC. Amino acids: CASPAGNEQYF.

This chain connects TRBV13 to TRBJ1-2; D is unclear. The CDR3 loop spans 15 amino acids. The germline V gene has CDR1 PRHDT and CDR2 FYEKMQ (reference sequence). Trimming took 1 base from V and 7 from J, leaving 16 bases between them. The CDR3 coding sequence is TGTGCCAGCAGCTTAGCGGCAGGCAGAGAGGTTGGCTACACCTTC. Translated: CASSLAAGREVGYTF.

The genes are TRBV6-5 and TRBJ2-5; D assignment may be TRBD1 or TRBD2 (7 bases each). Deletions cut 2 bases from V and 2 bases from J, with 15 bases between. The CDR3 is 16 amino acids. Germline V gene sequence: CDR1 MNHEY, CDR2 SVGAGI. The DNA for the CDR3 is TGTGCCAGCAGTTACCTGGGGGGGACAGAACAAGAGACCCAGTACTTC. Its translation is CASSYLGGTEQETQYF.

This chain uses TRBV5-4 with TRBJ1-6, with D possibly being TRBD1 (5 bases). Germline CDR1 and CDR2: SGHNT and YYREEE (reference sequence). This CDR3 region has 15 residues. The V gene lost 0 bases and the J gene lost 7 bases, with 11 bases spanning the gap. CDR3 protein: CASSLGLGENSPLHF. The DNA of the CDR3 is TGTGCCAGCAGCTTGGGGTTGGGGGAGAATTCACCCCTCCACTTT.

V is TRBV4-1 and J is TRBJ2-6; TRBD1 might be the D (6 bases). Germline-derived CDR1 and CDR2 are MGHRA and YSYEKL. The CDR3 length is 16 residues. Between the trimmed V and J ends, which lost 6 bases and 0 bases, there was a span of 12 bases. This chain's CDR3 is CASRNRVASGANVLTF. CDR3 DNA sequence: TGCGCCAGCAGAAACAGGGTTGCCTCTGGGGCCAACGTCCTGACTTTC.

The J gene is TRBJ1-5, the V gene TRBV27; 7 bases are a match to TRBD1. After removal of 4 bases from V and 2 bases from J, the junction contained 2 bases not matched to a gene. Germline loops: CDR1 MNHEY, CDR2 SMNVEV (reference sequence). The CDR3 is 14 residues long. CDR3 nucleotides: TGTGCCAGCAGTTGGGGGACAGGCAATCAGCCCCAGCATTTT. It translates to CASSWGTGNQPQHF.